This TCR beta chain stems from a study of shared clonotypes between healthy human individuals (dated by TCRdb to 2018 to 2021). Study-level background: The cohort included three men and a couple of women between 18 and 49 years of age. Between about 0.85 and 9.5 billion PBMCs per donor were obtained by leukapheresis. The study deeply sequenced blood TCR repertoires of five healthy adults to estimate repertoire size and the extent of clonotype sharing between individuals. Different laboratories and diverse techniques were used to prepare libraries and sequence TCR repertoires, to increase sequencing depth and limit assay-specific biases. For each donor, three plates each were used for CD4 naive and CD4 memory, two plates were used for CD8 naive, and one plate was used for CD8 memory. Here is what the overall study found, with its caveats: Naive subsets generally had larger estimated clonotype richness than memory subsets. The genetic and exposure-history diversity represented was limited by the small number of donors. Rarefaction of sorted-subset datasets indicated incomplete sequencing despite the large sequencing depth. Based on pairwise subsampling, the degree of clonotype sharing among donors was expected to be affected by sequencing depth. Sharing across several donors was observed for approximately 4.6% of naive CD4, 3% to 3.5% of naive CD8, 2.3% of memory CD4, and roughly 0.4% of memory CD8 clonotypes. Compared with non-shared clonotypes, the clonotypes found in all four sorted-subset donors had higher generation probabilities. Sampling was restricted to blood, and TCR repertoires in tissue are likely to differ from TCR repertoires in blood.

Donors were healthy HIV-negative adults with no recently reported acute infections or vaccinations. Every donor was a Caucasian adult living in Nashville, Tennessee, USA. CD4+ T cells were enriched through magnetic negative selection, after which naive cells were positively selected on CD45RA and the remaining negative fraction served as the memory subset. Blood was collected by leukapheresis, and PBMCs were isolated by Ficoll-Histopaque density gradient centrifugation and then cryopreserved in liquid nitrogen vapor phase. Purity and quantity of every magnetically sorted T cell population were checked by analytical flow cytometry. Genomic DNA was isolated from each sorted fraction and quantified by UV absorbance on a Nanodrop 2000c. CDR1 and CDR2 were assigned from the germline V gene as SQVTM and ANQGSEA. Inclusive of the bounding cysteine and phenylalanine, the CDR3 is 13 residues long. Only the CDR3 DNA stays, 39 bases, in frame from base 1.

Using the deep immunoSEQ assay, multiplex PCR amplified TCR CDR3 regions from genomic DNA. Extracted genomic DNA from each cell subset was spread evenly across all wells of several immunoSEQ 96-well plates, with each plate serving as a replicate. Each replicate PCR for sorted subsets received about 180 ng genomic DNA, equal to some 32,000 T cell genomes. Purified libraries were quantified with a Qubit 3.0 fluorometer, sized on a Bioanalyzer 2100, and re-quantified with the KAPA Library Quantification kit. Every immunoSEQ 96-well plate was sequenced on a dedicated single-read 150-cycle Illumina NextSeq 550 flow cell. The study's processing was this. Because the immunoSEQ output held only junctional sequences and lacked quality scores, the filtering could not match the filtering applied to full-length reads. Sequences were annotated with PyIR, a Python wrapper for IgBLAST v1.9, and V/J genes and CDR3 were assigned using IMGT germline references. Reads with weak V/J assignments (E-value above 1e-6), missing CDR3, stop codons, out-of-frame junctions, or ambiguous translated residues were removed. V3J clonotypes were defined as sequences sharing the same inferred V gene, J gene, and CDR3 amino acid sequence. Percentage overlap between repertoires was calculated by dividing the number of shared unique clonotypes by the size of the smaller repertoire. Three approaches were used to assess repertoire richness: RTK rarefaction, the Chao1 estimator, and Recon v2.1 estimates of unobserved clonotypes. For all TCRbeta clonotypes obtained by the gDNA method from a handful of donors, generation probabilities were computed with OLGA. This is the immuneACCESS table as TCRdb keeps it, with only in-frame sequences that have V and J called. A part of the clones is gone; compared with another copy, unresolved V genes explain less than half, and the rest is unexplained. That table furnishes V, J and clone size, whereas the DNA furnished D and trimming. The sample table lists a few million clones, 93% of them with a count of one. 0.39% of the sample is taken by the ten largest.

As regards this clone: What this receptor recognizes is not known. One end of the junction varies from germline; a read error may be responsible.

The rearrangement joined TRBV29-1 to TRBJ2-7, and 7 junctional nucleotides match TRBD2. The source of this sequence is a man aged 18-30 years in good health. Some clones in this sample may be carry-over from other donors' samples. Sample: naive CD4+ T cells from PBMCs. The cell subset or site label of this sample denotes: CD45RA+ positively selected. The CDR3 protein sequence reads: CSALLAPSHEQYF. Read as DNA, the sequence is TGCAGCGCCTTACTAGCGCCCTCCCACGAGCAGTACTTC.